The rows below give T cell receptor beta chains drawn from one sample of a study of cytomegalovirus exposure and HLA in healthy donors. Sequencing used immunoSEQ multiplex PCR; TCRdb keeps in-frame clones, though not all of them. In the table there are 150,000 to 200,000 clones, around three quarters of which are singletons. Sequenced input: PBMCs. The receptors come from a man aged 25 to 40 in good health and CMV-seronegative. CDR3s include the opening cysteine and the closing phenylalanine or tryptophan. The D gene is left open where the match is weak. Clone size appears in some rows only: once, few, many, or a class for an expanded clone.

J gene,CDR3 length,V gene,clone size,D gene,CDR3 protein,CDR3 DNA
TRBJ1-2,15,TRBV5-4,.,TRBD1,CASSLEWGRGHGYTF,TGTGCCAGCAGCTTGGAATGGGGCAGGGGGCATGGCTACACCTTC
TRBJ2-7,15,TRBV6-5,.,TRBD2,CATGSGTSGYYEQYF,TGTGCCACCGGGAGTGGGACTAGCGGGTACTACGAGCAGTACTTC
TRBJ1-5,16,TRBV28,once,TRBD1,CASSITGTGPDQPQHF,TGTGCCAGCAGTATAACCGGGACAGGGCCGGATCAGCCCCAGCATTTT
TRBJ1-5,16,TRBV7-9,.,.,CASSPYPPGINQPQHF,TGTGCCAGCAGCCCTTACCCACCCGGGATCAATCAGCCCCAGCATTTT
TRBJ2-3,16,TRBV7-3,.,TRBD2,CASSSGLAGTTDTQYF,TGTGCCAGCAGCTCGGGACTAGCGGGGACCACAGATACGCAGTATTTT
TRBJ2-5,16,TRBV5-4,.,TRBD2,CASSPGTSGSRREQYF,TGTGCCAGCAGCCCCGGGACTAGCGGGAGTCGTCGAGAGCAGTACTTC
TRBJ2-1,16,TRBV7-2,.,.,CASSTRTILAYNEQFF,TGTGCCAGCAGCACCCGGACTATCCTCGCCTACAATGAGCAGTTCTTC
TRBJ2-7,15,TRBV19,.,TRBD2,CASSSGLAVSYEQYF,TGTGCCAGTAGTTCGGGACTAGCGGTTTCCTACGAGCAGTACTTC
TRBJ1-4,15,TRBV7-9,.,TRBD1,CASRSKGATNEKLFF,TGTGCCAGCAGATCTAAGGGGGCCACTAATGAAAAACTGTTTTTT
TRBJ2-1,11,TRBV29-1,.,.,CSVEVRNEQFF,TGCAGCGTTGAAGTGAGAAATGAGCAGTTCTTC
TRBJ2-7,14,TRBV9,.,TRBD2,CASSVGLAGVVQYF,TGTGCCAGCAGCGTCGGGCTAGCGGGAGTGGTGCAGTACTTC
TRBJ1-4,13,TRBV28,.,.,CASSPTPREKLFF,TGTGCCAGCAGTCCGACCCCGAGGGAAAAACTGTTTTTT
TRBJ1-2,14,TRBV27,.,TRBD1,CASRGDRVSYGYTF,TGTGCCAGCAGGGGGGACAGGGTGAGCTATGGCTACACCTTC
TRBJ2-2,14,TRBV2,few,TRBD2,CASRGGLNTGELFF,TGTGCCAGCAGGGGGGGACTAAACACCGGGGAGCTGTTTTTT
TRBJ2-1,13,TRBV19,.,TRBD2,CASRKRESNEQFF,TGTGCCAGTAGGAAGCGGGAGAGCAATGAGCAGTTCTTC
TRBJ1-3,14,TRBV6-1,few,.,CASSPAVLGNTIYF,TGTGCCAGTTCCCCCGCGGTCCTCGGAAACACCATATATTTT
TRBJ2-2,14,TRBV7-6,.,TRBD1,CASQQGAVTGELFF,TGTGCCAGCCAACAGGGGGCTGTCACCGGGGAGCTGTTTTTT
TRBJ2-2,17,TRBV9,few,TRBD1,CASSHPGQGAFTGELFF,TGTGCCAGCAGCCATCCGGGACAGGGGGCTTTTACCGGGGAGCTGTTTTTT
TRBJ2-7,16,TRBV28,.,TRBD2,CASSLSPSGSSYEQYF,TGTGCCAGCAGTTTATCACCTAGCGGGAGTAGCTACGAGCAGTACTTC
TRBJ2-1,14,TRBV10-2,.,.,CASSEILNYNEQFF,TGCGCCAGCAGTGAAATACTAAACTACAATGAGCAGTTCTTC
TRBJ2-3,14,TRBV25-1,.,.,CASSPAGSTDTQYF,TGTGCCAGCAGTCCAGCGGGCAGCACAGATACGCAGTATTTT
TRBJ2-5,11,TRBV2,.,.,CASKSGETQYF,TGTGCCAGCAAGTCAGGCGAGACCCAGTACTTC
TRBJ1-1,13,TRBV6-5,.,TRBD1,CASNHRGYTEAFF,TGTGCCAGCAACCACAGGGGTTACACTGAAGCTTTCTTT
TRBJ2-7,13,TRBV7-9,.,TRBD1,CASSRTGGYEQYF,TGTGCCAGCAGCCGCACAGGGGGATACGAGCAGTACTTC
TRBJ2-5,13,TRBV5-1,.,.,CASSLWLQETQYF,TGCGCCAGCAGCTTGTGGCTCCAAGAGACCCAGTACTTC
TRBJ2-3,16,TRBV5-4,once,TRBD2,CASSLGTSGTPDTQYF,TGTGCCAGCAGCTTGGGGACTAGCGGGACTCCAGATACGCAGTATTTT